A single sample is the source of the 20 T cell receptor beta chains below, sequenced in a study of blood T cell repertoires in COVID-19. Here immunoSEQ multiplex PCR was the method, and the copy in TCRdb shows in-frame clones only, minus some. Of around 110,000 clones detected, 90% appear once; the ten largest clones hold less than 2%. The specimen sequenced was peripheral blood. Receptor source: a human donor with active COVID-19. The donor label of this sample is uncertain.

A single count supports this clone. CDR3 nucleotides: TGTGCCAGCAGTACCCGACAGGGGGCTTACAATGAGCAGTTCTTC. This encodes CASSTRQGAYNEQFF. This chain uses TRBV27 with TRBJ2-1, with 10 bases identical to TRBD1. Germline CDR1 MNHEY, CDR2 SMNVEV (reference sequence). The CDR3 extends over 15 amino acids. V dropped 5 bases and J dropped 4; count of bases not matched to a gene: 5.

This clone has just one count. V and J are TRBV18 and TRBJ2-7; TRBD1 might be the D (6 bases). From germline, CDR1 is KGHSH and CDR2 LQKENI. V was clipped by 5 bases and J by 2 bases, with 10 bases between them. The CDR3 extends over 13 amino acids. The CDR3 loop reads CASSRDTTYEQYF. CDR3 in DNA: TGTGCCAGCTCAAGGGACACCACCTACGAGCAGTACTTC.

The chain combines TRBV6-2 or TRBV6-3 with TRBJ1-5; no clear D gene. The CDR3 runs to 15 residues. Per germline, CDR1 MNHEY and CDR2 SVGEGT. The germline V and J ends were trimmed by 4 bases and 0 bases, with 10 bases remaining between them. The CDR3 nucleotides are TGTGCCAGCAGTTTCACAACAGATAGCAATCAGCCCCAGCATTTT. It specifies CASSFTTDSNQPQHF.

The chain combines TRBV7-2 with TRBJ2-5, with D maybe TRBD1 (6 bases). Germline CDR1 reads SGHTA; CDR2 reads FQGNSA. V was trimmed by 5 bases and J by 1 base, leaving 11 bases between them. The CDR3 is made up of 14 amino acids. CDR3 sequence (DNA): TGTGCCAGCAGCCACGACAGGATCCAAGAGACCCAGTACTTC. Its protein is CASSHDRIQETQYF.

This clone has just a few counts. The chain has TRBV27 and TRBJ1-2; D might be TRBD1 (6 bases). The CDR3 loop spans 14 amino acids. V shed 6 bases and J shed 4 bases, with 15 bases lying between them. Germline loops: CDR1 MNHEY, CDR2 SMNVEV (reference sequence). CDR3 protein: CASRDWTDLYGYTF. CDR3 nucleotides: TGTGCCAGCAGGGACTGGACAGATCTCTATGGCTACACCTTC.

The rearrangement links TRBV19 to TRBJ2-3; D possibly corresponds to TRBD1 (6 bases). The CDR3 contains 15 residues. Germline V gene data show CDR1 as LNHDA and CDR2 as SQIVND (reference sequence). The V and J ends lost 1 base and 1 base respectively, with 9 bases between them. The CDR3 region is CASSIGHRGTDTQYF. The DNA for the CDR3 is TGTGCCAGTAGTATAGGGCACAGGGGCACAGATACGCAGTATTTT. The variable domain in full, with the rest retrieved from reference TRBV19 and TRBJ2-3, is DGGITQSPKYLFRKEGQNVTLSCEQNLNHDAMYWYRQDPGQGLRLIYYSQIVNDFQKGDIAEGYSVSREKKESFPLTVTSAQKNPTAFYLCASSIGHRGTDTQYFGPGTRLTVL.

DNA of the CDR3: TGTGCCAGCAGTTCAAGCAACTATGGCTACACCTTC. Its translation is CASSSSNYGYTF. The V and J genes are TRBV6-5 and TRBJ1-2, with D unresolved. V was pared by 4 bases and J by 2 bases, with 5 bases between. The germline gives CDR1 MNHEY, CDR2 SVGAGI. The CDR3 covers 12 residues.

The chain carries TRBV12-3 or TRBV12-4 and TRBJ1-2; D may be TRBD1 (5 bases). This CDR3 contains 12 residues. Trimming cost V 8 bases and J 7 bases, with 14 bases left between them. CDR3 in amino acids: CASSSGGGGYTF. The DNA for the CDR3 is TGTGCCAGCTCGTCCGGGGGGGGTGGCTACACCTTC.

The J gene is TRBJ1-5, the V gene TRBV19, with 7 bases aligning to TRBD1. Trimming cost V 5 bases and J 0 bases; bases outside gene matches: 10. CDR3 length: 17 amino acids. CDR1 is LNHDA and CDR2 is SQIVND in the germline V gene (reference sequence). Here the CDR3 DNA reads TGTGCCAGTAGTCCCGTCAACAGGGGCTTTAGCAATCAGCCCCAGCATTTT. Amino acids: CASSPVNRGFSNQPQHF.

The CDR3 DNA reads as TGCGCCAGCAGCTTGGCAGGGGGCGCGTACAATGAGCAGTTCTTC. Encoded protein: CASSLAGGAYNEQFF. The chain recombines TRBV5-1 with TRBJ2-1; 8 bases line up with TRBD1. In germline, CDR1 is SGHRS, CDR2 YFSETQ. The V and J ends lost 0 bases and 4 bases, in that order; junction bases with no gene match: 3. The CDR3 contains 15 residues.

This chain joins TRBV7-7 and TRBJ2-5; 7 positions match TRBD2. V was pared by 5 bases and J by 3 bases, with 9 bases of the junction left unmatched. The germline gives CDR1 SSHAT, CDR2 FNYEAQ (reference sequence). This CDR3 spans 15 amino acids. For the CDR3, the DNA is TGTGCCAGCAGCCCCCGGGGAGGGGTTGAAGAGACCCAGTACTTC. Its protein product is CASSPRGGVEETQYF.

V gene TRBV30 combines with J gene TRBJ2-5; no clear D. Germline V gene lookup returns CDR1 GTSNPN and CDR2 SVGIG (reference sequence). V lost 0 bases and J 4 bases, leaving 12 bases between the germline ends. The CDR3 loop spans 14 amino acids. CDR3 sequence reads: CAWSVSRVRETQYF. The CDR3 DNA follows: TGTGCCTGGAGTGTGAGCCGGGTTCGAGAGACCCAGTACTTC.

The chain joins TRBV19 to TRBJ2-7; the match to TRBD2 covers 8 bases. With V trimmed by 11 bases and J by 5 bases, 11 bases remained unmatched. Germline V lookup: CDR1 LNHDA, CDR2 SQIVND (reference sequence). There are 13 residues in the CDR3. This chain's CDR3 is CAGSGGGRDEQYF. CDR3 DNA sequence: TGTGCCGGGTCGGGAGGGGGTCGGGACGAGCAGTACTTC.

The V call is TRBV11-2, the J call TRBJ1-2, with 10 nucleotides matching TRBD1. CDR1 and CDR2 (germline): SGHAT, FQNNGV. This CDR3 comprises 17 residues. Germline trimming cut 3 bases from V and 0 bases from J; bases unmatched to any gene: 7. The DNA for the CDR3 is TGTGCCAGCAGCTTCCGGGACAGGGGAGCAGCTAACTATGGCTACACCTTC. Its protein product is CASSFRDRGAANYGYTF.

V and J are TRBV2 and TRBJ2-7, with D possibly being TRBD2 (7 bases). V lost 1 base and J 2 bases, leaving 12 bases between the germline ends. Germline V gene sequence: CDR1 SNHLY, CDR2 FYNNEI. This CDR3 comprises 15 residues. CDR3 DNA sequence: TGTGCCAGCAGTGAAGGTGGGGGGGCGGCCTACGAGCAGTACTTC. It codes for CASSEGGGAAYEQYF.

This sequence joins TRBV13 and TRBJ2-5, with 10 bases identical to TRBD1. Unmatched junction bases numbered 9, after V lost 6 bases and J lost 5 bases. The CDR3 is made up of 15 amino acids. Germline assignment: CDR1 PRHDT and CDR2 FYEKMQ (reference sequence). CDR3 sequence: CASSQGQGVFETQYF. The CDR3, as DNA: TGTGCCAGCAGTCAAGGACAGGGGGTTTTTGAGACCCAGTACTTC.

The rearrangement joins TRBV19 to TRBJ2-1; 13 positions agree with TRBD2. Trimming cost V 5 bases and J 4 bases; bases outside gene matches: 5. CDR1 LNHDA and CDR2 SQIVND come from the germline V gene (reference sequence). The CDR3 covers 16 residues. The CDR3: CASSLGTSGAYNEQFF. DNA of the CDR3: TGTGCCAGTAGTCTAGGGACTAGCGGGGCTTACAATGAGCAGTTCTTC.

The V gene is TRBV27, the J gene TRBJ1-1; D is ambiguous. The V gene's germline CDR1 is MNHEY and CDR2 SMNVEV (reference sequence). The length of the CDR3 is 16 residues. Deletions cut 4 bases from V and 3 bases from J, with 18 bases between. The CDR3 bases are TGTGCCAGCAGTTCTACTGAACCTAACGGGTACACTGAAGCTTTCTTT. Protein product: CASSSTEPNGYTEAFF.

The rearrangement uses TRBV19 and TRBJ1-5; 7 bases line up with TRBD1. V lost 7 bases, J lost 6 bases, and 6 bases stayed unmatched. This CDR3 has 13 residues. Germline V CDR1 and CDR2: LNHDA, SQIVND (reference sequence). The CDR3, as DNA: TGTGCCAGTACCTATCCAGGGGGTCAGCCCCAGCATTTT. Translation: CASTYPGGQPQHF.

This chain connects TRBV3-1 (or the pseudogene TRBV3-2) to TRBJ1-1; tentatively, D is TRBD1 (6 bases). Germline CDR1 LGHDT, CDR2 YNNKEL (reference sequence). This CDR3 region has 13 residues. The V and J ends lost 5 bases and 5 bases respectively, with 12 bases between them. The CDR3 sequence is CASSSGVGTEAFF. Written as DNA, the CDR3 is TGTGCCAGCAGCTCAGGGGTCGGGACTGAAGCTTTCTTT.